The rows below give T cell receptor beta chains drawn from one sample of a study of T-cell reconstitution after alpha-beta-depleted transplantation in children. In TCRdb, the PCR reads were re-called with MiXCR into one record per CDR3 protein. Found here are about a million distinct CDR3 sequences, about 31% of them singletons; the top ten hold 28%. This sample comprised PBMCs, mostly from graft donor cells, obtained 360 days after TCRalphabeta/CD19-depleted stem cell transplant. The receptors come from a boy in the first two years of life who had a stem cell transplant for SCID, so the T cells may come from the graft donor. The CDR3 runs from the conserved cysteine through the conserved F or W. A D gene is named only where the DNA matches it firmly. The listing skips clone size in some rows; elsewhere it reads once, few, many or a size class.

v_gene	d_gene	abundance	j_gene	CDR3aa	CDR3nt
TRBV20-1	.	few	TRBJ2-7	CSARVGSPSYEQYF	TGCAGTGCTAGAGTGGGGAGCCCTTCCTACGAGCAGTACTTC
TRBV28	.	.	TRBJ2-1	CASSRSGGDLRKQFF	TGTGCCAGCAGTCGATCAGGGGGGGACCTTCGGAAGCAGTTCTTC
TRBV20-1	.	.	TRBJ1-1	CSARADRRRYSMNTEAFF	TGCAGTGCTAGAGCCGACCGACGCCGTTACTCCATGAACACTGAAGCTTTCTTT
TRBV7-9	.	few	TRBJ1-1	CASSSQGRGDEAFF	TGTGCCAGCAGCTCACAGGGCCGAGGGGATGAAGCTTTCTTT
TRBV5-1	.	.	TRBJ2-7	CASSLAHRVPHEQYF	TGCGCCAGCAGCTTGGCCCACAGGGTCCCCCACGAGCAGTACTTC
TRBV9	.	.	TRBJ2-1	CASSVVATGRSYNEQFF	TGTGCCAGCAGCGTCGTAGCCACAGGGAGATCCTACAATGAGCAGTTCTTC
TRBV20-1	.	many	TRBJ2-1	CSASTQPYNEQFF	TGCAGTGCTAGCACCCAACCTTACAATGAGCAGTTCTTC
TRBV28	.	once	TRBJ1-5	CASSFGTSNQPQHF	TGTGCCAGCAGTTTTGGGACCTCCAATCAGCCCCAGCATTTT
TRBV19	.	once	TRBJ1-2	CASSMFSQGRGYGYTF	TGTGCCAGTAGTATGTTCAGCCAGGGCCGCGGCTATGGCTACACCTTC
TRBV15	.	.	TRBJ1-1	CATEGGAEAMNTEAFF	TGTGCCACCGAGGGGGGGGCCGAGGCCATGAACACTGAAGCTTTCTTT
TRBV24-1	.	.	TRBJ2-3	CATSDQNRPSTDTQYF	TGTGCCACCAGTGACCAAAACCGACCAAGCACAGATACGCAGTATTTT
TRBV24-1	.	few	TRBJ2-2	CATSEGGRDTGELFF	TGTGCCACCAGTGAAGGGGGACGCGACACCGGGGAGCTGTTTTTT
TRBV12-3/TRBV12-4	.	few	TRBJ2-1	CDEHRANEQFF	TGTGACGAGCATCGGGCTAATGAGCAGTTCTTC